This T cell receptor (beta chain) was observed in a study of a mutant IDH1 vaccine in newly diagnosed glioma. In the study overall: Males made up about 60% and females roughly 40% of treated patients, whose mean age was around 40 years.

Measured with immunoSEQ multiplex PCR; TCRdb has only the in-frame clones, and not every one. Among tens of thousands of clones listed, around 80% were seen once. Comment on this clone: The antigen is not known.

The V gene lost 3 bases and the J gene lost 0 bases, with 15 bases spanning the gap. The CDR3 is 17 amino acids. Germline CDR1 reads MDHEN; CDR2 reads SYDVKM. Indicated time point: week 35, safety follow-up. Every single dose of the vaccine, 300 ug of mutant IDH1 20-mer peptide, came with topical imiquimod. In weeks 1, 3, 5, 7, 11, 15, 19 and 23, patients were vaccinated. Donors harbored newly found WHO grade 3 or 4 IDH1-mutant, ATRX-lost astrocytomas. The specimen comprised PBMCs, sampled from a glioma patient whose treatment included an IDH1 peptide vaccine. The TCR sequence derives from a middle-aged man with glioma. Some clones in this sample may be carry-over from other donors' samples. V and J are TRBV28 and TRBJ1-5; D possibly corresponds to TRBD1 (6 bases). CDR3 in DNA: TGTGCCAGCAGTTTTGTGACAGGCCTGTATAGCAATCAGCCCCAGCATTTT. It specifies CASSFVTGLYSNQPQHF.